This TCR beta chain was sequenced for a study of T cells in Graves' hyperthyroidism and ophthalmopathy. Amplified TCR beta CDR3 regions came from RNA transcripts. The HTBI primer set drove a first-round RT-PCR of the TCR CDR3. Each CDR3 protein gets one entry after TCRdb re-called the multiplex PCR reads with MiXCR. The table includes fewer than 600,000 distinct CDR3 sequences, approximately 15% detected once. The study based diagnoses on clinical symptoms, serum thyroxine and TRAb, thyroid ultrasound and orbital computed tomography. Points from the study as a whole: Expanded thyroid clonotypes (above 0.001) were mostly also found in blood.

In its sample, this clonotype was seen a few times. The antigen is undetermined. The clonotype was recovered from a woman aged 40-49 years with Graves' hyperthyroidism. Material: blood.

CDR3 loop: CSARAGAIEKLFF. DNA for the CDR3: TGCAGTGCTAGAGCCGGGGCGATCGAAAAACTGTTTTTT. The J gene is TRBJ1-4, the V gene TRBV20-1; weak D call: TRBD1 (5 bases). Trimming stripped 1 base from V and 8 bases from J, with 11 bases between. Germline assignment: CDR1 DFQATT and CDR2 SNEGSKA (reference sequence). The CDR3 sequence is 13 residues long.